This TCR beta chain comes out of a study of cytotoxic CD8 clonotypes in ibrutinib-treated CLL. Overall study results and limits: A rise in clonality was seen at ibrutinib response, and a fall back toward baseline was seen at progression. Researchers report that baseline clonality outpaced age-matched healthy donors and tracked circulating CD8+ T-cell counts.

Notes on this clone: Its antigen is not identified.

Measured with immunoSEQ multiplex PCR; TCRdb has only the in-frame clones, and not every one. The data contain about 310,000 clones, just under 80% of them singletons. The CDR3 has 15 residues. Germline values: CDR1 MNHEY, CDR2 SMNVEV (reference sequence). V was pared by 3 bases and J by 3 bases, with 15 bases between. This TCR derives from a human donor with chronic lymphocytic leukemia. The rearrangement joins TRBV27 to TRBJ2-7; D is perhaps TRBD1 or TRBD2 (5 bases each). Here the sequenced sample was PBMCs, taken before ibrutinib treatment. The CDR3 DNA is TGTGCCAGCAGTTTGTTCGGGGACCCCGACTACGAGCAGTACTTC. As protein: CASSLFGDPDYEQYF.